The T cell receptor (beta chain) described here comes from a study of regulatory T cells in long-lasting Graves disease. Notes on the study in general: Patients with persistent Graves' had lower TCR diversity than newly diagnosed patients.

As to this clonotype: Its antigen is not identified.

Combining iRepertoire HTBI primers with Arm-PCR of CDR3 regions, the authors built TCR beta libraries. TCRdb reprocessed the multiplex PCR reads via MiXCR and lists one record per CDR3 protein. This sample has almost 450,000 distinct CDR3 sequences; around 17% occur once, and the top ten carry around 10%. CDR3 size: 15 residues. V lost 7 bases and J lost 0, with 13 bases in between. The germline V gene has CDR1 LNHDA and CDR2 SQIVND (reference sequence). Time point specified: newly diagnosed GD, antithyroid drugs for less than 3 months. Generation of the TCR library employed RNA extracted from PBMCs. These sequences were also reported in another study, on T cells in Graves' hyperthyroidism and ophthalmopathy.

The sequence was obtained from a woman aged 25 to 39 with Graves disease. Sequenced material: peripheral blood mononuclear cells (PBMCs), taken at new diagnosis, from a patient treated with antithyroid drugs. The rearrangement links TRBV19 to TRBJ2-1, with a tentative D call TRBD2 (5 bases). The CDR3 loop is CASTLRGSSYNEQFF. DNA for the CDR3: TGTGCCAGTACTTTGAGAGGGAGCTCCTACAATGAGCAGTTCTTC.